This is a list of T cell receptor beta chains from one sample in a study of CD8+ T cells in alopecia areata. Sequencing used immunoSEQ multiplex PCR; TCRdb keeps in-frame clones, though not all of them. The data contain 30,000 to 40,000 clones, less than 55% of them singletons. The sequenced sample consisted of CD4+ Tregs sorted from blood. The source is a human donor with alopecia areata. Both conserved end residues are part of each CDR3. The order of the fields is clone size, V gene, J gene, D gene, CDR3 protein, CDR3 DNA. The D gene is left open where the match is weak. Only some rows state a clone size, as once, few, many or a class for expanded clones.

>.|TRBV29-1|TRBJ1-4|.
CSVRGQFNEKLFF
TGCAGCGTCCGCGGACAGTTTAATGAAAAACTGTTTTTT
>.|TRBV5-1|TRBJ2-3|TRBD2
CASSSSGDTDTQYF
TGCGCCAGCAGCTCTAGCGGGGACACAGATACGCAGTATTTT
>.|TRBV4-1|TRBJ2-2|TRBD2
CASSPHTSGRGTGELFF
TGCGCCAGCAGCCCCCACACTAGCGGGAGGGGGACCGGGGAGCTGTTTTTT
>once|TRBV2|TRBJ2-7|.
CASSDARGYEQYF
TGTGCCAGCAGTGATGCCAGGGGATACGAGCAGTACTTC
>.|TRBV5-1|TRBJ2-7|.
CASSLVRVGYEQYF
TGCGCCAGCAGCTTGGTCAGGGTGGGCTACGAGCAGTACTTC
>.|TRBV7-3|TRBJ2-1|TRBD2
CASSLVLAGGKNEQFF
TGTGCCAGCAGCTTGGTACTAGCGGGAGGAAAGAATGAGCAGTTCTTC
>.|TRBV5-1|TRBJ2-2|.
CASRFGGPGTGELFF
TGCGCCAGCAGGTTTGGAGGGCCGGGCACCGGGGAGCTGTTTTTT
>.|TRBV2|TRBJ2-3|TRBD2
CASSETSVSTDTQYF
TGTGCCAGCAGTGAGACTAGCGTAAGCACAGATACGCAGTATTTT
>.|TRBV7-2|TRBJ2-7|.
CASSRGDTYEQYF
TGTGCCAGCAGCCGCGGCGATACCTACGAGCAGTACTTC
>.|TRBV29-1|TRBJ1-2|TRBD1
CSVDLGQGIDYGYTF
TGCAGCGTTGATTTGGGACAGGGGATAGACTATGGCTACACCTTC
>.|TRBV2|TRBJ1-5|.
CASSKRGGNQPQHF
TGTGCCAGCAGTAAGAGGGGTGGCAATCAGCCCCAGCATTTT
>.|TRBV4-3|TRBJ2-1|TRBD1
CASSHPDRANEQFF
TGCGCCAGCAGCCATCCGGACAGGGCTAATGAGCAGTTCTTC
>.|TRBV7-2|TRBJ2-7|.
CASSSPSYEQYF
TGTGCCAGCAGCTCCCCTTCCTACGAGCAGTACTTC
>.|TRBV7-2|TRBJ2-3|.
CASSRNTDTQYF
TGTGCCAGCAGTAGGAACACAGATACGCAGTATTTT
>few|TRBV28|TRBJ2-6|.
CASSLGAYSGANVLTF
TGTGCCAGCAGTTTGGGCGCTTACTCTGGGGCCAACGTCCTGACTTTC
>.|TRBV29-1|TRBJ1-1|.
CSVEDPLVRGAFF
TGCAGCGTTGAAGACCCTTTGGTTCGTGGAGCTTTCTTT
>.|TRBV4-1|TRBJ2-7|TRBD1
CASSLRPPGQNYEQYF
TGCGCCAGCAGCCTTAGACCCCCGGGACAGAACTACGAGCAGTACTTC
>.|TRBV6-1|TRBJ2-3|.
CASKQRGRGTDTQYF
TGTGCCAGCAAACAACGGGGAAGAGGCACAGATACGCAGTATTTT
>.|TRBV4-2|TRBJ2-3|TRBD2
CASSQGGKRGGNTQYF
TGTGCCAGCAGCCAAGGGGGAAAGCGGGGAGGCAATACGCAGTATTTT
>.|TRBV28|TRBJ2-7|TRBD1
CASSFPGTVGYEQYF
TGTGCCAGCAGTTTTCCTGGGACAGTGGGCTACGAGCAGTACTTC
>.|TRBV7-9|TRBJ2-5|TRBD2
CASSGTSGKETQYF
TGTGCCAGCTCAGGGACTAGCGGGAAAGAGACCCAGTACTTC
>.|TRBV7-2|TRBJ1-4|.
CASSGWGNEKLFF
TGTGCCAGCAGCGGGTGGGGGAATGAAAAACTGTTTTTT
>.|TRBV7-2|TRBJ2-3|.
CASSPAPGRADTQYF
TGTGCCAGCAGCCCAGCGCCGGGTCGTGCAGATACGCAGTATTTT
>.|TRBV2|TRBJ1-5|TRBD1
CASSSRQGGSSNQPQHF
TGTGCCAGCAGTTCGAGACAGGGGGGAAGTAGCAATCAGCCCCAGCATTTT
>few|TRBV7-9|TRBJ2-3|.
CASSLQGPTDTQYF
TGTGCCAGCAGCTTACAGGGACCCACAGATACGCAGTATTTT
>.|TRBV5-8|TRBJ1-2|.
CASSLIPGVDTF
TGTGCCAGCAGCTTAATCCCAGGTGTGGACACCTTC
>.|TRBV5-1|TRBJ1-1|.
CASFKGTTRNTEAFF
TGCGCCAGCTTTAAGGGAACGACTCGAAACACTGAAGCTTTCTTT
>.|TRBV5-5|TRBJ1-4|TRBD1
CASSSRGQGNEKLFF
TGTGCCAGCAGCTCACGGGGACAGGGGAATGAAAAACTGTTTTTT
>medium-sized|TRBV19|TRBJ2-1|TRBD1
CASSPPSGTGGRNEQFF
TGTGCCAGTAGTCCCCCCTCCGGGACAGGGGGCAGAAATGAGCAGTTCTTC
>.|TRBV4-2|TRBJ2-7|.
CASSQDNRVATEQYF
TGTGCCAGCAGCCAAGATAACCGGGTAGCCACCGAGCAGTACTTC
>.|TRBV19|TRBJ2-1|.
CASSMGGSYNEQFF
TGTGCCAGTAGTATGGGCGGCTCCTACAATGAGCAGTTCTTC
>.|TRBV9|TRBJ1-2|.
CASSAFPGGYTF
TGTGCCAGCAGCGCGTTTCCGGGGGGCTACACCTTC
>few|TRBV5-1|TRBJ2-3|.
CASSRLGSTDTQYF
TGCGCCAGCAGCAGACTTGGGAGCACAGATACGCAGTATTTT
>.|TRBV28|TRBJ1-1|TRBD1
CASSNSGTGNTEAFF
TGTGCCAGCAGCAATTCCGGGACAGGTAACACTGAAGCTTTCTTT
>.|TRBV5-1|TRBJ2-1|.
CASSLQGPPLWNEQFF
TGCGCCAGCAGCTTGCAGGGGCCCCCTTTGTGGAATGAGCAGTTCTTC
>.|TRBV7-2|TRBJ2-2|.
CASSSGLSNTGELFF
TGTGCCAGCAGCTCCGGACTCTCGAACACCGGGGAGCTGTTTTTT
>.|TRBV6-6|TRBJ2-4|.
CASSLDPAHQNIQYF
TGTGCCAGCAGCCTAGACCCCGCCCACCAAAACATTCAGTACTTC
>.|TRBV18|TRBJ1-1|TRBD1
CASSPRNRGLATEAFF
TGTGCCAGCTCACCAAGAAACAGGGGGCTGGCGACTGAAGCTTTCTTT
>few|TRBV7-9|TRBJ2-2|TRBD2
CASSPHFGLAGAVTGELFF
TGTGCCAGCAGCCCTCACTTCGGACTAGCGGGAGCGGTCACCGGGGAGCTGTTTTTT
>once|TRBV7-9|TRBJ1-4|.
CASSQASTGTNEKLFF
TGTGCCAGCAGCCAGGCTTCAACGGGAACTAATGAAAAACTGTTTTTT
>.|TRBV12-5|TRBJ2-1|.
CASGPGVAHNEQFF
TGTGCTAGTGGCCCGGGGGTGGCTCACAATGAGCAGTTCTTC
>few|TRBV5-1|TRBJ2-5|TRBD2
CASSSQWVSGSLQETQYF
TGCGCCAGCAGTTCTCAGTGGGTTAGCGGGAGTCTCCAAGAGACCCAGTACTTC
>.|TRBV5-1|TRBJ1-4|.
CASSSGHTATNEKLFF
TGCGCCAGCAGCTCGGGACATACGGCAACTAATGAAAAACTGTTTTTT
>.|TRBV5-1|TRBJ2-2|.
CASSPDRGELFF
TGCGCCAGCAGCCCCGACAGGGGGGAGCTGTTTTTT